These 2 T cell receptor beta chains share one sample of origin, sequenced in a study of control samples from healthy donors and cancer patients. Measured with immunoSEQ multiplex PCR; TCRdb has only the in-frame clones, and not every one. The sample has more than 10,000 clones; approximately 93% are singletons. Sequencing was performed on PBMCs. The origin of the receptors is a man older than 75 with lung cancer.

This chain joins TRBV10-2 and TRBJ2-7; 9 bases match TRBD1. This CDR3 comprises 12 residues. Trimming cost V 6 bases and J 4 bases; bases outside gene matches: 1. Germline assignment: CDR1 WSHSY and CDR2 SAAADI. CDR3 coding DNA: TGCGCCAGCAGCGACAGGGGGTACGAGCAGTACGTC. Translated: CASSDRGYEQYV.

Within the sample, this clone is large. The rearrangement uses TRBV29-1 and TRBJ2-2, with D tentatively TRBD2 (5 bases). The V end lost 4 bases, the J end lost 1 base, and 7 bases lay between the germline ends. The CDR3 runs to 13 residues. Germline V lookup: CDR1 SQVTM, CDR2 ANQGSEA. Written as DNA, the CDR3 is TGCAGCGTTGCGAGGGAGAACACCGGGGAGCTGTTTTTT. Amino acids: CSVARENTGELFF.